This T cell receptor beta chain came from a study of blood T cell repertoires in COVID-19. Study context: Samples representing acute and convalescent COVID-19 were sourced from the United States, Italy and Spain.

CDR3 length: 16 residues. V gave up 1 base and J gave up 2 bases, with 13 bases separating them. The V gene's germline CDR1 is KGHSH and CDR2 LQKENI. Participants reported their clinical history, and cohort assignment relied on those reports. Exposed volunteers were people who met a COVID-19 case within 2 weeks before study entry. Per the authors' pipeline: Using reference gene primer amplification, nucleated cell counts were estimated. Produced via immunoSEQ multiplex PCR; TCRdb's table is partial and in-frame only. That table furnishes V, J and clone size, whereas the DNA furnished D and trimming. The sample lists 250,000 to 400,000 clones, 85% occurring once.

The rearrangement joins TRBV18 to TRBJ2-3; tentatively, D is TRBD1 (5 bases). The sample comprised PBMCs or T cells enriched from blood (not recorded which). The TCR originated in a woman aged 30 to 39 who had been exposed to COVID-19. The chain's CDR3 is CASSPLRAGPTDTQYF. In DNA, the CDR3 is TGTGCCAGCTCACCACTTCGCGCAGGGCCCACAGATACGCAGTATTTT.